This TCR beta chain is drawn from a study of blood T cell repertoires in COVID-19. Across the study: Researchers got acute and convalescent COVID-19 samples from the United States, Italy and Spain. The analysed material was cDNA or gDNA that came from T cells, B-cell-depleted T cells, or PBMCs.

Methods used by the authors: The authors estimated nucleated cell counts from reference gene primer amplification. Libraries were prepared by immunoSEQ multiplex PCR; TCRdb keeps only in-frame clonotypes and omits some of them. V, J and clone size reflect that table, while D and trimming were determined from the DNA. This sample has about 94,000 clones, with about 82% found just once. The clonotype comes from a woman aged 55-75 years in a cohort sampled during active or convalescent COVID-19. Sequences were obtained from peripheral blood.

The chain's CDR3 is CASSLGVQAHTEAFF. CDR3 coding DNA: TGTGCCAGCAGCTTAGGAGTCCAGGCACACACTGAAGCTTTCTTT. The genes are TRBV13 and TRBJ1-1; D is uncertain. Germline CDR1 PRHDT, CDR2 FYEKMQ (reference sequence). The CDR3 is 15 residues long. Trimming took 0 bases from V and 3 from J, leaving 11 bases between them.